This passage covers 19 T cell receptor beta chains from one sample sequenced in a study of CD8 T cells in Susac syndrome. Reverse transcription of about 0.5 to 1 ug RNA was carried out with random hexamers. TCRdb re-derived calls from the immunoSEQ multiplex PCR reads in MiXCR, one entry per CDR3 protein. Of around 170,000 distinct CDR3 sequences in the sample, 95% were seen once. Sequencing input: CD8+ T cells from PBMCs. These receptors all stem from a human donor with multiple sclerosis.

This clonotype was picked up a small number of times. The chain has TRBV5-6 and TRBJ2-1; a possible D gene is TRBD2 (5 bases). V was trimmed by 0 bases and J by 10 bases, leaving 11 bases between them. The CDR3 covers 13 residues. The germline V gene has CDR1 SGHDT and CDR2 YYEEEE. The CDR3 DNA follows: TGTGCCAGCAGCTTGGGCCCGGGAAACGAGCAGTTCTTC. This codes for CASSLGPGNEQFF. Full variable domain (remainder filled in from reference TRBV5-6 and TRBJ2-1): DAGVTQSPTHLIKTRGQQVTLRCSPKSGHDTVSWYQQALGQGPQFIFQYYEEEERQRGNFPDRFSGHQFPNYSSELNVNALLLGDSALYLCASSLGPGNEQFFGPGTRLTVL.

CDR3 nucleotide sequence: TGTGCCAGTAGGGGGCTAGCGGGTTACAATGAGCAGTTCTTC. This sequence encodes CASRGLAGYNEQFF. V usage is TRBV19 and J usage is TRBJ2-1; 8 nucleotides align to TRBD2. The CDR3 is 14 residues long. Per the germline V gene, CDR1 is LNHDA and CDR2 is SQIVND (reference sequence). The V and J ends lost 6 bases and 4 bases, in that order; junction bases with no gene match: 5.

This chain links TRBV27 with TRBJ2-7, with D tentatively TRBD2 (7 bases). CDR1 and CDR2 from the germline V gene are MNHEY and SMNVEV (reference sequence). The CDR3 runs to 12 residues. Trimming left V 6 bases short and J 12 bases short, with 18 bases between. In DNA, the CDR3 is TGTGCCAGCAGCTTTTTAGGGGGGGATGCGTACTTC. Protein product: CASSFLGGDAYF.

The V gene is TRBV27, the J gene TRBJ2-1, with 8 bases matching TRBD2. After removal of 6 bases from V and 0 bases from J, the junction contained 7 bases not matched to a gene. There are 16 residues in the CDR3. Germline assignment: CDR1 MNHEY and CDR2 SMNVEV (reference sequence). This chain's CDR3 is CASRADGTSSYNEQFF. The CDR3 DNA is TGTGCCAGCAGGGCTGACGGGACTAGCTCCTACAATGAGCAGTTCTTC.

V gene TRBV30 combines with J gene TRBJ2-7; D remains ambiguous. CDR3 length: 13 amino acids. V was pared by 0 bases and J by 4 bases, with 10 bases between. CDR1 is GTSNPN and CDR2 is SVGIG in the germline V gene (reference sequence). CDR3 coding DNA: TGTGCCTGGAGTGTATGGCAGGAGTACGAGCAGTACTTC. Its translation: CAWSVWQEYEQYF.

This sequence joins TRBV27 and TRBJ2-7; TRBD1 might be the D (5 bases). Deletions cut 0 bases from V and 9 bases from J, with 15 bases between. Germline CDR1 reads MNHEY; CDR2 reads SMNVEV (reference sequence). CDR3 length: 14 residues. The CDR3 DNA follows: TGTGCCAGCAGTTTATCGGGCGTAGGGGCTTGGCAGTACTTC. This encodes CASSLSGVGAWQYF.

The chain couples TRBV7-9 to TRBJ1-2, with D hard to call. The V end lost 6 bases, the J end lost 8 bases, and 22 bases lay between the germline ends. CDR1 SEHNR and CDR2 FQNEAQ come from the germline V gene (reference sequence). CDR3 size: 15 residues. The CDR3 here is CASSSSSGSGTGYTF. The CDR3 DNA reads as TGTGCCAGCAGTTCCTCCAGCGGGTCGGGAACGGGCTACACCTTC.

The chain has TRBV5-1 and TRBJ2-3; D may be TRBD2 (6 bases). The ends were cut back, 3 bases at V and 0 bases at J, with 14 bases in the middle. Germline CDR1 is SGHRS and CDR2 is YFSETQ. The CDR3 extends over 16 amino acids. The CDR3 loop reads CASSYLAPLSTDTQYF. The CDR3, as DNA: TGCGCCAGCAGCTACCTAGCGCCACTGAGCACAGATACGCAGTATTTT.

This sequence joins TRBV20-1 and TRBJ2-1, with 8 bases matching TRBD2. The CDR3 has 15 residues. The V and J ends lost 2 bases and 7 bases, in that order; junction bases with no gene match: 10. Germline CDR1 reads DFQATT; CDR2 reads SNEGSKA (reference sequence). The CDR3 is CSARSGTRDANEQFF. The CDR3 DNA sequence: TGCAGTGCTAGAAGTGGGACTAGAGACGCTAATGAGCAGTTCTTC.

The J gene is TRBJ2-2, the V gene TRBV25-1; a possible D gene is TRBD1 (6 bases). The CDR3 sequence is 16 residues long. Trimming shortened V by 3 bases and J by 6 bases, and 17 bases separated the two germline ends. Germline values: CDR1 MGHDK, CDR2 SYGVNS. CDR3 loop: CASSDQGLAYSGELFF. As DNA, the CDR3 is TGTGCCAGCAGTGATCAGGGGTTGGCCTATTCCGGGGAGCTGTTTTTT.

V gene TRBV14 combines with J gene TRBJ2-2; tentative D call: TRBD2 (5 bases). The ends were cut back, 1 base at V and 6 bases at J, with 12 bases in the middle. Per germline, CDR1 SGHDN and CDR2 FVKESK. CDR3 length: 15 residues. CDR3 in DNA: TGTGCCAGCAGCCAAGTCCCGGCGAGGGCCGGGGAGCTGTTTTTT. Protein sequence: CASSQVPARAGELFF.

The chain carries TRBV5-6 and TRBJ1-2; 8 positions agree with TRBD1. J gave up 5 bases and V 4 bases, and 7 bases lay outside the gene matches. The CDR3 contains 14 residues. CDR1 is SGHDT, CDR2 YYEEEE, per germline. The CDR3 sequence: CASSPGQGWYGYTF. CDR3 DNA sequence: TGTGCCAGCAGCCCAGGACAGGGTTGGTATGGCTACACCTTC.

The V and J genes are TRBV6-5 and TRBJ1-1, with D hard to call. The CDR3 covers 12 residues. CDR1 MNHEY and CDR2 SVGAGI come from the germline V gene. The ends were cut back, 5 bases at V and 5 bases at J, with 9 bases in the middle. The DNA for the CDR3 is TGTGCCAGCAGTACCGAGGGAACTGAAGCTTTCTTT. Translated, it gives CASSTEGTEAFF.

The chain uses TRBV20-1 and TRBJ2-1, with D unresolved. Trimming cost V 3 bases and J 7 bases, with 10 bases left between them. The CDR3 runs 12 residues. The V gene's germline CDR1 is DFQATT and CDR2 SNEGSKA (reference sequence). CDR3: CSARHRYNEQFF. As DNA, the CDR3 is TGCAGTGCTAGGCACCGGTATAATGAGCAGTTCTTC.

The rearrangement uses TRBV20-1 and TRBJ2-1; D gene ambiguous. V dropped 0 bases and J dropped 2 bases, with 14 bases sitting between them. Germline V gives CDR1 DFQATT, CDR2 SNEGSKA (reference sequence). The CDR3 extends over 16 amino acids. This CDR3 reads CSARDTAHSAYNEQFF. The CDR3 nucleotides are TGCAGTGCTAGAGATACAGCCCACTCAGCCTACAATGAGCAGTTCTTC.

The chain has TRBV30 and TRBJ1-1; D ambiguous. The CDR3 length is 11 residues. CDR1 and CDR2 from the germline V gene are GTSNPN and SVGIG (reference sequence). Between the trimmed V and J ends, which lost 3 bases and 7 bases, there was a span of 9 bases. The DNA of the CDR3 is TGTGCCTGGAGGCGAGAATTTGAAGCTTTCTTT. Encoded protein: CAWRREFEAFF.

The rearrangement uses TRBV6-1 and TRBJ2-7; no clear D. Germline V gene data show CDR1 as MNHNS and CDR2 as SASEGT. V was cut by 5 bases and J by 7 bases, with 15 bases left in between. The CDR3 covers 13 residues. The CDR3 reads CASSPGEFFEQYF. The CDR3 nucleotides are TGTGCCAGCAGTCCCGGAGAGTTTTTTGAGCAGTACTTC.

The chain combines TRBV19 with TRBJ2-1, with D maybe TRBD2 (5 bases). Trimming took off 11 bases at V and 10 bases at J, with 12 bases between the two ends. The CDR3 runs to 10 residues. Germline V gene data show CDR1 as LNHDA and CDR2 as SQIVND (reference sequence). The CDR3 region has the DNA TGTGCCGCCCGGGGTCAAGAGCAGTTCTTC. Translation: CAARGQEQFF.

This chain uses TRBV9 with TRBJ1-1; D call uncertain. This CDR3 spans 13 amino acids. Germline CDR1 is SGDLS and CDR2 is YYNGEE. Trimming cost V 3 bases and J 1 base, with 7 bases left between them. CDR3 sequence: CASSALRNTEAFF. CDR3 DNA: TGTGCCAGCAGCGCCCTGAGGAACACTGAAGCTTTCTTT.